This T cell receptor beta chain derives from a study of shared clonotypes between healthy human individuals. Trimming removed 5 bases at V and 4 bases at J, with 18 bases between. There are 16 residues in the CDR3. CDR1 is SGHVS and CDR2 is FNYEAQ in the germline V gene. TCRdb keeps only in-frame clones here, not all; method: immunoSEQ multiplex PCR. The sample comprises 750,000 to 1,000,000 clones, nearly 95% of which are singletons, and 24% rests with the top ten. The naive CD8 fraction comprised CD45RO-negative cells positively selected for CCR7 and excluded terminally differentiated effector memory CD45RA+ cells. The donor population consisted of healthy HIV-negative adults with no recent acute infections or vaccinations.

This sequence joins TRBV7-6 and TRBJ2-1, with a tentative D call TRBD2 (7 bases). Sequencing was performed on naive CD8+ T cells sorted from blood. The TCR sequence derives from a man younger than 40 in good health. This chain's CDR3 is CASSKRGEGVYNEQFF. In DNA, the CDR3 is TGTGCCAGCAGCAAGAGGGGGGAGGGCGTTTACAATGAGCAGTTCTTC.